The 25 T cell receptor beta chains below come from one sample, sequenced in a study of cytomegalovirus exposure and HLA in healthy donors. TCRdb's table, derived via immunoSEQ multiplex PCR, lists solely in-frame clones and lacks some. The sample has around 95,000 clones, around 85% seen once. Material for sequencing was PBMCs. The receptor source for this set is a man between 18 and 29 years old in good health and CMV-seropositive.

CDR3 protein: CASSLTVSGETQYF. As DNA, the CDR3 is TGTGCCAGCAGCTTAACGGTATCCGGGGAGACCCAGTACTTC. V gene TRBV7-6 combines with J gene TRBJ2-5; D call uncertain. Per germline, CDR1 SGHVS and CDR2 FNYEAQ. V was pared by 2 bases and J by 5 bases, with 12 bases between. CDR3 length: 14 residues.

This chain connects TRBV19 to TRBJ1-5; D not certain. V lost 8 bases and J lost 0, with 8 bases in between. This CDR3 comprises 13 residues. Looked up from germline, CDR1 is LNHDA and CDR2 is SQIVND (reference sequence). CDR3 nucleotide sequence: TGTGCCAGTGGCTCTTATAGCAATCAGCCCCAGCATTTT. Its translation is CASGSYSNQPQHF.

This clone was seen just once. The genes are TRBV15 and TRBJ2-3; a weak D match, TRBD2 (5 bases). With 2 bases removed from V and 6 bases from J, the gap between germline ends came to 12 bases. Germline V gene lookup returns CDR1 LNHNV and CDR2 YYDKDF (reference sequence). This CDR3 region has 14 residues. Here the CDR3 reads CATSRLQLVDTQYF. The DNA of the CDR3 is TGTGCCACCAGCAGACTCCAACTAGTGGATACGCAGTATTTT. Full variable domain (remainder filled in from reference TRBV15 and TRBJ2-3): DAMVIQNPRYQVTQFGKPVTLSCSQTLNHNVMYWYQQKSSQAPKLLFHYYDKDFNNEADTPDNFQSRRPNTSFCFLDIRSPGLGDTAMYLCATSRLQLVDTQYFGPGTRLTVL.

This chain joins TRBV19 and TRBJ2-2, with 9 positions matching TRBD2. V was clipped by 1 base and J by 4 bases; unmatched bases: 4. This CDR3 is 16 amino acids long. Germline lookup yields CDR1 LNHDA and CDR2 SQIVND (reference sequence). The CDR3 loop reads CASSIGASGVTGELFF. CDR3 nucleotides: TGTGCCAGTAGTATAGGCGCTAGCGGGGTCACCGGGGAGCTGTTTTTT.

This chain joins TRBV7-9 and TRBJ2-3, with D perhaps TRBD2 (5 bases). The germline CDR1 and CDR2 sequences are SEHNR and FQNEAQ (reference sequence). Trimming stripped 4 bases from V and 2 bases from J, with 16 bases between. The CDR3 extends over 16 amino acids. The CDR3 nucleotides read TGTGCCAGCAGCTCTCGGCTAGCAAGGCTCACAGATACGCAGTATTTT. The encoded protein is CASSSRLARLTDTQYF.

The rearrangement uses TRBV5-6 and TRBJ2-5, with D uncertain. V was trimmed by 0 bases and J by 9 bases, leaving 6 bases between them. The CDR3 length is 11 residues. CDR1 SGHDT and CDR2 YYEEEE come from the germline V gene. DNA of the CDR3: TGTGCCAGCAGCTTGGCCGAGTCCCAGTACTTC. This translates into CASSLAESQYF.

This chain connects TRBV18 to TRBJ2-5, with 9 positions matching TRBD2. Germline V gene data show CDR1 as KGHSH and CDR2 as LQKENI. J gave up 2 bases and V 4 bases, and 2 bases lay outside the gene matches. The CDR3 has 14 residues. The CDR3 nucleotides are TGTGCCAGCTCACTAGCGGGAGATCAAGAGACCCAGTACTTC. As protein: CASSLAGDQETQYF.

The chain is built from TRBV9 and TRBJ2-7; 9 bases are shared with TRBD2. This CDR3 spans 16 amino acids. V lost 3 bases and J lost 1; bases outside the gene matches: 8. In germline, CDR1 is SGDLS, CDR2 YYNGEE. The CDR3 here is CASSATASGISYEQYF. For the CDR3, the DNA is TGTGCCAGCAGCGCCACTGCTAGCGGGATATCCTACGAGCAGTACTTC. Full variable domain (remainder filled in from reference TRBV9 and TRBJ2-7): DSGVTQTPKHLITATGQRVTLRCSPRSGDLSVYWYQQSLDQGLQFLIQYYNGEERAKGNILERFSAQQFPDLHSELNLSSLELGDSALYFCASSATASGISYEQYFGPGTRLTVT.

The rearrangement joins TRBV27 to TRBJ1-1, with TRBD1 identical over 8 bases. J gave up 0 bases and V 3 bases, and 12 bases lay outside the gene matches. The CDR3 is made up of 18 amino acids. Germline V lookup: CDR1 MNHEY, CDR2 SMNVEV (reference sequence). CDR3 sequence (DNA): TGTGCCAGCAGTTTCTCCGGATCGACAGGGGTGTTGAACACTGAAGCTTTCTTT. This translates into CASSFSGSTGVLNTEAFF.

CDR3 in DNA: TGTGCCAGCTCACGGACTGATACTAATGAAAAACTGTTTTTT. It translates to CASSRTDTNEKLFF. The gene calls are TRBV18 and TRBJ1-4; D is ambiguous. V gave up 4 bases and J gave up 2 bases, with 8 bases separating them. CDR1 and CDR2 (germline): KGHSH, LQKENI. The CDR3 is 14 residues long.

The chain links TRBV7-2 to TRBJ2-5; 12 nucleotides match TRBD2. The CDR3 consists of 14 residues. With 5 bases clipped from V and 5 bases from J, the junction kept 3 bases outside the gene matches. CDR1 is SGHTA, CDR2 FQGNSA, per germline. CDR3 loop: CASSPGLAGETQYF. CDR3 sequence (DNA): TGTGCCAGCAGCCCGGGACTAGCGGGTGAGACCCAGTACTTC.

The V call is TRBV27, the J call TRBJ2-3; TRBD1 might be the D (5 bases). V lost 5 bases to trimming and J lost 2 bases, with 14 bases between them. Per the germline V gene, CDR1 is MNHEY and CDR2 is SMNVEV (reference sequence). The length of the CDR3 is 15 residues. The CDR3 is CASSPTRTHTDTQYF. The CDR3 nucleotides are TGTGCCAGCAGTCCAACTCGGACACACACAGATACGCAGTATTTT.

This chain links TRBV7-3 with TRBJ1-1, with TRBD1 identical over 11 bases. CDR1 and CDR2 (germline): SGHTA, FQGTGA. Trimming removed 0 bases from V and 3 bases from J; junction bases left unmatched: 3. This CDR3 spans 16 amino acids. The CDR3 protein is CASSLTGTGGYTEAFF. In nucleotides, the CDR3 is TGTGCCAGCAGCTTAACTGGGACAGGGGGGTACACTGAAGCTTTCTTT. Looking up the rest from reference TRBV7-3 and TRBJ1-1 gives the full variable domain: GAGVSQTPSNKVTEKGKYVELRCDPISGHTALYWYRQSLGQGPEFLIYFQGTGAADDSGLPNDRFFAVRPEGSVSTLKIQRTERGDSAVYLCASSLTGTGGYTEAFFGQGTRLTVV.

The rearrangement uses TRBV30 and TRBJ1-1; 10 bases match TRBD1. Germline assignment: CDR1 GTSNPN and CDR2 SVGIG (reference sequence). V was pared by 4 bases and J by 5 bases, with 10 bases of the junction left unmatched. The CDR3 contains 15 residues. DNA for the CDR3: TGTGCCTGGACCCTAGCCGGGACAGGGGTGACTGAAGCTTTCTTT. Its translation is CAWTLAGTGVTEAFF.

V and J are TRBV9 and TRBJ2-3, with 11 bases that match TRBD2. The length of the CDR3 is 14 residues. Trimming took 6 bases from V and 6 from J; bases not matched to a gene: 6. The germline CDR1 and CDR2 sequences are SGDLS and YYNGEE. Here the CDR3 reads CASTTSGSMDTQYF. DNA for the CDR3: TGTGCCAGCACAACTAGCGGGAGTATGGATACGCAGTATTTT.

The chain uses TRBV6-5 and TRBJ2-7; 9 bases line up with TRBD1. V was clipped by 2 bases and J by 4 bases; unmatched bases: 3. This CDR3 spans 14 amino acids. CDR1 is MNHEY, CDR2 SVGAGI, per germline. CDR3 loop: CASSYIQGAYEQYF. For the CDR3, the DNA is TGTGCCAGCAGTTACATACAGGGGGCTTACGAGCAGTACTTC.

This clone was seen a few times. This chain links TRBV6-6 with TRBJ1-5; D perhaps matches TRBD1 (5 bases). This CDR3 contains 14 residues. The V gene's germline CDR1 is MNHNY and CDR2 SVGAGI (reference sequence). Trimming removed 5 bases from V and 5 bases from J, with 13 bases in between. CDR3 bases: TGTGCCAGCAGTCCCCCGACAGACCATCAGCCCCAGCATTTT. Residues: CASSPPTDHQPQHF.

The rearrangement joins TRBV27 to TRBJ2-2; TRBD1 agrees at 10 bases. Germline V gene data show CDR1 as MNHEY and CDR2 as SMNVEV (reference sequence). With 5 bases clipped from V and 5 bases from J, the junction kept 5 bases outside the gene matches. CDR3 length: 15 amino acids. Written as DNA, the CDR3 is TGTGCCAGCAGTAGAGGGACAGGGGATACCGGGGAGCTGTTTTTT. It encodes CASSRGTGDTGELFF.

A single count supports this clone. The chain couples TRBV9 to TRBJ2-3; D is unclear. The V gene's germline CDR1 is SGDLS and CDR2 YYNGEE. Trimming stripped 2 bases from V and 3 bases from J, with 4 bases between. The length of the CDR3 is 12 residues. In nucleotides, the CDR3 is TGTGCCAGCAGCGTTGAGACAGATACGCAGTATTTT. Protein sequence: CASSVETDTQYF.

The CDR3 sequence: CASSPGTGAYEQYF. In DNA form, the CDR3 reads TGCGCCAGCAGTCCCGGGACAGGGGCCTACGAGCAGTACTTC. The chain carries TRBV10-2 and TRBJ2-7, with 10 bases fitting TRBD1. This CDR3 is built from 14 residues. The J segment lost 2 bases and the V segment lost 5 bases, leaving 3 bases of the junction unmatched. The germline gives CDR1 WSHSY, CDR2 SAAADI.

The genes are TRBV5-4 and TRBJ2-2, with a weak D call TRBD2 (6 bases). CDR1 is SGHNT, CDR2 YYREEE, per germline (reference sequence). Deletions cut 0 bases from V and 3 bases from J, with 12 bases between. The CDR3 extends over 16 amino acids. The CDR3 DNA is TGTGCCAGCAGCTTGGCCCCGGGAGAGGACACCGGGGAGCTGTTTTTT. Translated: CASSLAPGEDTGELFF.

This chain uses TRBV28 with TRBJ1-2; D is undetermined. CDR1 is MDHEN and CDR2 is SYDVKM in the germline V gene. The germline V and J ends were trimmed by 10 bases and 4 bases, with 16 bases remaining between them. The CDR3 sequence is 13 residues long. The CDR3 nucleotides read TGTGCCATCACCCCTGCGCGGGGCTATGGCTACACCTTC. It codes for CAITPARGYGYTF.

J is TRBJ2-7 and V is TRBV6-7; TRBD2 matches 10 bases. TRBV6-7 is labeled an ORF, and its function is uncertain. This CDR3 has 20 residues. Trimming took 0 bases from V and 2 from J; bases not matched to a gene: 16. CDR3 protein: CASSYSTPPTWTSGTYEQYF. The CDR3 DNA reads TGTGCCAGCAGTTACTCGACCCCGCCCACATGGACTAGCGGTACCTACGAGCAGTACTTC.

The V and J genes are TRBV1 and TRBJ1-5; the table's TRBD1 call for D was not verified on the DNA. TRBV1 is flagged as a pseudogene. The CDR3 sequence is 15 residues long. The CDR3 reads CTSSRKGVSNQPQHF. CDR3 sequence (DNA): TGCACCAGCAGCCGAAAAGGGGTTAGCAATCAGCCCCAGCATTTT.

This clone was recorded a few times. The V gene is TRBV4-1, the J gene TRBJ1-5; D not resolved. From germline, CDR1 is MGHRA and CDR2 YSYEKL. Trimming took 4 bases from V and 4 from J, leaving 8 bases between them. This CDR3 is built from 13 residues. The CDR3 nucleotides read TGCGCCAGCAGCCCTGGAGTGAATCAGCCCCAGCATTTT. It codes for CASSPGVNQPQHF.